What follows are 9 T cell receptor beta chains derived from one specimen sequenced in a study of blood T cell repertoires in COVID-19. Produced via immunoSEQ multiplex PCR; TCRdb's table is partial and in-frame only. The table shows almost 95,000 clones, with around 67% occurring only once. The sample consisted of peripheral blood. Receptors originate from a woman aged 60-75 years in a cohort sampled during active or convalescent COVID-19.

This clone is labeled medium-sized. The chain's CDR3 is CASVGQGRDEQYF. The CDR3 DNA follows: TGTGCCAGTGTGGGACAGGGGCGCGACGAGCAGTACTTC. The chain joins TRBV19 to TRBJ2-7; 10 positions agree with TRBD1. V dropped 8 bases and J dropped 5; count of bases not matched to a gene: 6. Germline V CDR1 and CDR2: LNHDA, SQIVND (reference sequence). The CDR3 extends over 13 amino acids.

V is TRBV3-1 (or the pseudogene TRBV3-2) and J is TRBJ1-1; 7 positions match TRBD1. V was pared by 4 bases and J by 4 bases, with 3 bases of the junction left unmatched. Per germline, CDR1 LGHDT and CDR2 YNNKEL (reference sequence). The CDR3 runs to 13 residues. The CDR3 protein is CASSRDRATEAFF. The DNA for the CDR3 is TGTGCCAGCAGCCGAGACAGGGCCACTGAAGCTTTCTTT.

The rearrangement joins TRBV24-1 to TRBJ2-2, with D tentatively TRBD1 (7 bases). Germline CDR1 is KGHDR and CDR2 is SFDVKD. This CDR3 has 15 amino acids. Trimming shortened V by 4 bases and J by 5 bases, and 13 bases separated the two germline ends. CDR3 bases: TGTGCCACCAGTGAAGGGGGCGGGAAAACCGGGGAGCTGTTTTTT. Its translation is CATSEGGGKTGELFF.

The V and J genes are TRBV7-9 and TRBJ2-3, with D perhaps matching TRBD1 (5 bases). The V and J ends lost 1 base and 2 bases respectively, with 22 bases between them. The CDR3 has 19 residues. The germline V gene encodes CDR1 SEHNR and CDR2 FQNEAQ (reference sequence). The CDR3 DNA reads TGTGCCAGCAGCTTAGTTAGGTCTCATGGGGCCGACCTCACAGATACGCAGTATTTT. Protein product: CASSLVRSHGADLTDTQYF.

This clone was counted a single time. The chain combines TRBV7-8 with TRBJ2-5, with TRBD2 matching 11 bases. The CDR3 contains 15 residues. Trimming took 5 bases from V and 5 from J; bases not matched to a gene: 7. Germline CDR1 is SGHVS and CDR2 is FQNEAQ. CDR3 bases: TGTGCCAGCAGCACAGTAGCGGGGGGGCGGGAGACCCAGTACTTC. Its protein product is CASSTVAGGRETQYF.

The chain joins TRBV4-1 to TRBJ2-3; 7 bases are a match to TRBD2. This CDR3 contains 14 residues. Germline V gene data show CDR1 as MGHRA and CDR2 as YSYEKL. V lost 6 bases and J lost 2; bases outside the gene matches: 5. The CDR3 DNA follows: TGCGCCAGCAGAAGGGCGGGGGTCACAGATACGCAGTATTTT. This sequence encodes CASRRAGVTDTQYF.

The gene calls are TRBV7-9 and TRBJ2-1; 8 positions match TRBD2. Germline CDR1 is SEHNR and CDR2 is FQNEAQ (reference sequence). The CDR3 has 14 amino acids. The trim removed 2 bases at V and 6 bases at J, leaving 3 bases unmatched. CDR3 sequence: CASSLIAGINEQFF. For the CDR3, the DNA is TGTGCCAGCAGCTTAATAGCGGGGATCAATGAGCAGTTCTTC.

This clone was recorded many times. The chain recombines TRBV10-1 with TRBJ2-5; 7 bases agree with TRBD2. Germline trimming cut 1 base from V and 5 bases from J; bases unmatched to any gene: 7. Germline V gene sequence: CDR1 WNHNN, CDR2 SYGVQD (reference sequence). The CDR3 has 15 amino acids. CDR3 amino acids: CASSEWEGIEETQYF. The CDR3 nucleotides read TGCGCCAGCAGTGAGTGGGAGGGGATAGAGGAGACCCAGTACTTC.

This clone was seen more than once but under ten times. This sequence joins TRBV6-5 and TRBJ1-5; D is perhaps TRBD1 (6 bases). The ends were cut back, 6 bases at V and 3 bases at J, with 9 bases in the middle. CDR3 length equals 13 residues. Germline V gene data show CDR1 as MNHEY and CDR2 as SVGAGI. Written as DNA, the CDR3 is TGTGCCAGCAGCGGACAGTACAATCAGCCCCAGCATTTT. It is translated as CASSGQYNQPQHF.